Below, one T cell receptor (beta chain) is given with its context. Its antigen is still unknown. The entry originates in a study of identical twins. Unique molecular identifiers were present on cDNA, and template switching added a universal primer site. MiXCR was run by TCRdb on the 5' RACE reads, yielding one entry per CDR3 protein. The sample has roughly 480,000 distinct CDR3 sequences; 24% are singletons. Germline V gene sequence: CDR1 SGHTA, CDR2 FQGNSA. The CDR3 extends over 18 amino acids. Trimming cost V 1 base and J 4 bases; bases outside gene matches: 12. Notes on the study in general: Out-of-frame beta sequences exhibited a weaker degree of excess twin sharing. The study reached conclusions through statistical analysis that was cross-sectional, not following the same donors.

These data also formed part of another study, on T cells expressing NK-cell markers. That paper notes: Certain NKG2C+ T cell clones were expanded, and their HCMV specificity remained unclear.

Material: CD4+ T cells sorted from blood. The rearrangement joins TRBV7-2 to TRBJ2-7, with TRBD2 identical over 11 bases. The TCR sequence derives from a woman younger than 35 in good health. The CDR3 sequence is CASSLVALAGGVRYEQYF. The CDR3 bases are TGTGCCAGCAGCTTAGTCGCCCTAGCGGGAGGTGTGAGGTACGAGCAGTACTTC.